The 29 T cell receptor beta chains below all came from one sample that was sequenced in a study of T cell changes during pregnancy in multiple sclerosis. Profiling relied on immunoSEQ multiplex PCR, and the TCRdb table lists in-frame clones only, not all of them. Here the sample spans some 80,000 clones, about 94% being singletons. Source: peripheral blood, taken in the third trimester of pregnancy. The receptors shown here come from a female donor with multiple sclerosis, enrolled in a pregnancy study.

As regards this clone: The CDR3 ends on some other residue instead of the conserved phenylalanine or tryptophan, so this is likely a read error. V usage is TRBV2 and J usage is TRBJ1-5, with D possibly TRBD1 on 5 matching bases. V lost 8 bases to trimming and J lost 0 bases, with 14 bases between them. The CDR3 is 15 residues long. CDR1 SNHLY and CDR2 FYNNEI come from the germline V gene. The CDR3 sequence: CASAFGDYSNQPQHS. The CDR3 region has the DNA TGTGCCAGCGCGTTTGGGGACTATAGCAATCAGCCCCAGCATTCT.

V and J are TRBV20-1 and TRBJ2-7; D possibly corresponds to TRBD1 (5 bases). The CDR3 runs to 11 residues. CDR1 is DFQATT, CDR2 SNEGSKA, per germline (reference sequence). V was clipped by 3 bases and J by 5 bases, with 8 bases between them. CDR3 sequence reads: CSASRVDEQYF. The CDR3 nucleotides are TGCAGTGCTAGCAGGGTTGACGAGCAGTACTTC.

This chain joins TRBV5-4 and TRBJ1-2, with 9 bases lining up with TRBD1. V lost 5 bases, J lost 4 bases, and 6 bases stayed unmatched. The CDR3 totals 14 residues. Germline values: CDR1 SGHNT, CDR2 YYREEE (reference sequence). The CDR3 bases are TGTGCCAGCAGGCGGGACAGGGTTGGCTATGGCTACACCTTC. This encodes CASRRDRVGYGYTF.

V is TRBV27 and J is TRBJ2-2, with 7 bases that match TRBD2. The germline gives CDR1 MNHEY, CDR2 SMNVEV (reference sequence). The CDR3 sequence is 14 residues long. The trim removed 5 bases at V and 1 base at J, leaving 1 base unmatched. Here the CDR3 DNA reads TGTGCCAGCAGTCGGGAGGTGAACACCGGGGAGCTGTTTTTT. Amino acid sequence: CASSREVNTGELFF.

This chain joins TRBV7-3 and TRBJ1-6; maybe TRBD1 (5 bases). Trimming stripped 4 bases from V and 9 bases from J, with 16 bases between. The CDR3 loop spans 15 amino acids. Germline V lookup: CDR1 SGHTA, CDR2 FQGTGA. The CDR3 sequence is CASSSKGQGSSPLHF. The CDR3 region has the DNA TGTGCCAGCAGCTCAAAGGGGCAGGGAAGTTCACCCCTCCACTTT. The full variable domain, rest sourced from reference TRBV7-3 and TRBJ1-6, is GAGVSQTPSNKVTEKGKYVELRCDPISGHTALYWYRQSLGQGPEFLIYFQGTGAADDSGLPNDRFFAVRPEGSVSTLKIQRTERGDSAVYLCASSSKGQGSSPLHFGNGTRLTVT.

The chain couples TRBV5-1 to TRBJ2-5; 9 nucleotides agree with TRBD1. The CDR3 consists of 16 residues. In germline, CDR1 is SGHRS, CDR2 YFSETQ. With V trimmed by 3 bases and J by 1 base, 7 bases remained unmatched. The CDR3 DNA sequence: TGCGCCAGCAGCTCAGACAGGGGGTTTGGCCAAGAGACCCAGTACTTC. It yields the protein CASSSDRGFGQETQYF.

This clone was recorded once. The CDR3 region has the DNA TGTGCCAGTAGCAGGGCCTCTGGAAACACCATATATTTT. Its protein product is CASSRASGNTIYF. The J gene is TRBJ1-3, the V gene TRBV19, with a possible D match to TRBD1 (5 bases). Germline CDR1 is LNHDA and CDR2 is SQIVND (reference sequence). The CDR3 has 13 residues. Trimming pared 6 bases from V and 0 bases from J, leaving 6 bases between.

CDR3 bases: TGTGCCAGCAGTGGTTGGGGCAACGTATACGGCTACACCTTC. As protein: CASSGWGNVYGYTF. The V call is TRBV6-1, the J call TRBJ1-2, with TRBD1 as a possible D gene (5 bases). The CDR3 is 14 residues long. CDR1 MNHNS and CDR2 SASEGT come from the germline V gene. The ends were cut back, 4 bases at V and 8 bases at J, with 17 bases in the middle.

CDR3 amino acids: CASSTYTDTQYF. CDR3 DNA: TGTGCCAGCAGCACTTACACAGATACGCAGTATTTT. The chain couples TRBV7-9 to TRBJ2-3, with D uncertain. The CDR3 is 12 amino acids. The germline gives CDR1 SEHNR, CDR2 FQNEAQ (reference sequence). V gave up 5 bases and J gave up 2 bases, with 5 bases separating them. The variable domain in full, with the rest retrieved from reference TRBV7-9 and TRBJ2-3, is DTGVSQNPRHKITKRGQNVTFRCDPISEHNRLYWYRQTLGQGPEFLTYFQNEAQLEKSRLLSDRFSAERPKGSFSTLEIQRTEQGDSAMYLCASSTYTDTQYFGPGTRLTVL.

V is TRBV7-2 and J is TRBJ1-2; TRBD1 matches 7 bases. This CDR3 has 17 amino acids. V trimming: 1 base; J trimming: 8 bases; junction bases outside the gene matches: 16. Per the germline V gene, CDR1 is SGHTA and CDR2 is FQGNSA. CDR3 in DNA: TGTGCCAGCAGCTTAGACAGAATCGACAGGGTGTTCTGGGGCTACACCTTC. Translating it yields CASSLDRIDRVFWGYTF.

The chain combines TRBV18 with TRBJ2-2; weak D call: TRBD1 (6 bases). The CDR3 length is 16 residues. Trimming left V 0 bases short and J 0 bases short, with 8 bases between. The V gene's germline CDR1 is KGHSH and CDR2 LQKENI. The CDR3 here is CASSPPTGTNTGELFF. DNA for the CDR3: TGTGCCAGCTCACCACCCACAGGGACGAACACCGGGGAGCTGTTTTTT.

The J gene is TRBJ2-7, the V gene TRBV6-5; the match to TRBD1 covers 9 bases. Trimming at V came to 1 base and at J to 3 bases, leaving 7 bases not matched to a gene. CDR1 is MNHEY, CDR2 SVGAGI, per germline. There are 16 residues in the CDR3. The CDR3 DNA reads TGTGCCAGCAGTTACTTCCCCCGGACAGGGGACTACGAGCAGTACTTC. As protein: CASSYFPRTGDYEQYF.

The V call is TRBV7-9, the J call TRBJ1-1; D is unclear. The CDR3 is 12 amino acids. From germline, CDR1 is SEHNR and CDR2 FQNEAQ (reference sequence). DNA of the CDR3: TGTGCAGTCTCCACGCAGTACACTGAAGCTTTCTTT. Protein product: CAVSTQYTEAFF.

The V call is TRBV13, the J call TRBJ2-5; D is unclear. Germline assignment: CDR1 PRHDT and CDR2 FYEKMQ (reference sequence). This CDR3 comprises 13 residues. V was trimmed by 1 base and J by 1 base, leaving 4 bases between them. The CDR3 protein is CASSLASQETQYF. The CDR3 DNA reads TGTGCCAGCAGCTTAGCCTCCCAAGAGACCCAGTACTTC.

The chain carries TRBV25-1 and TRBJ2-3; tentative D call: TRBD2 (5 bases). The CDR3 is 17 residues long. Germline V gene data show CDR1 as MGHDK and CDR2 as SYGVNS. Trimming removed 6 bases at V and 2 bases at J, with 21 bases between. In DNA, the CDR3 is TGTGCCAGCAGGAGGGTACGTGACCTGCTTCTCACAGATACGCAGTATTTT. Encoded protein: CASRRVRDLLLTDTQYF.

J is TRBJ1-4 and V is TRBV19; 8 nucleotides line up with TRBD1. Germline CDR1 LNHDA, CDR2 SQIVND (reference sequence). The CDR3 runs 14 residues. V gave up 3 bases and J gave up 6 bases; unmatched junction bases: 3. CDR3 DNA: TGTGCCAGTAGTATGCAGGGGGCTGATGAAAAACTGTTTTTT. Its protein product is CASSMQGADEKLFF. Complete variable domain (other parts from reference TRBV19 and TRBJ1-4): DGGITQSPKYLFRKEGQNVTLSCEQNLNHDAMYWYRQDPGQGLRLIYYSQIVNDFQKGDIAEGYSVSREKKESFPLTVTSAQKNPTAFYLCASSMQGADEKLFFGSGTQLSVL.

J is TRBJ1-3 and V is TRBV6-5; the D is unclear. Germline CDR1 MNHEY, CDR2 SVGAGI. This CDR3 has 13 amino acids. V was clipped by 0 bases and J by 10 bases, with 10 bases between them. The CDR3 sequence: CASSYSIGQTIYF. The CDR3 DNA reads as TGTGCCAGCAGTTACTCGATTGGGCAAACCATATATTTT.

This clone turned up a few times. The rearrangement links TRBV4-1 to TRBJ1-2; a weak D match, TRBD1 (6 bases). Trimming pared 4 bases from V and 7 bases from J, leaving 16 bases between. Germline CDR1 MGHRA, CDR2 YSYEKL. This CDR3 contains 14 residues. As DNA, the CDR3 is TGCGCCAGCAGCCTTCGGGAACAGGGTGGTGGCTACACCTTC. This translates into CASSLREQGGGYTF.

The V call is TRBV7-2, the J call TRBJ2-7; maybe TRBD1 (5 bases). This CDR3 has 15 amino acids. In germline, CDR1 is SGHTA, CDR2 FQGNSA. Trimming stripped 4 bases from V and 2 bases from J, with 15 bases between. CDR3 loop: CASSSTVILTYEQYF. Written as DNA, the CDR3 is TGTGCCAGCAGCTCGACAGTGATACTTACCTACGAGCAGTACTTC.

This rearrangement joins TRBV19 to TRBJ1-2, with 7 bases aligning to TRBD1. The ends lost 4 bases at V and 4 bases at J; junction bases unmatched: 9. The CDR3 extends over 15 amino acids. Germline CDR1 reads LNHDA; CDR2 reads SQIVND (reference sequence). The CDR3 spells CASSTRTGNPYGYTF. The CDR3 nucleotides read TGTGCCAGTAGTACCCGGACAGGCAACCCCTATGGCTACACCTTC.

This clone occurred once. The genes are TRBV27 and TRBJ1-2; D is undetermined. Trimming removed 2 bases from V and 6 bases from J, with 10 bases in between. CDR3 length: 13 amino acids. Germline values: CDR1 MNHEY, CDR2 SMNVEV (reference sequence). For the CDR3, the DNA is TGTGCCAGCAGTTTAAGCCAGGTCAATGGCTACACCTTC. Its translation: CASSLSQVNGYTF.

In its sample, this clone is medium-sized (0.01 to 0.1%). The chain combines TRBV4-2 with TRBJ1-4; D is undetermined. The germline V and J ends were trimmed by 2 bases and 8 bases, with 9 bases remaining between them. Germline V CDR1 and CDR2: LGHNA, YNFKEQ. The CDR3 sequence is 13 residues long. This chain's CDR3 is CASSQSVREKLFF. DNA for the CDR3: TGTGCCAGCAGCCAATCGGTCCGCGAAAAACTGTTTTTT.

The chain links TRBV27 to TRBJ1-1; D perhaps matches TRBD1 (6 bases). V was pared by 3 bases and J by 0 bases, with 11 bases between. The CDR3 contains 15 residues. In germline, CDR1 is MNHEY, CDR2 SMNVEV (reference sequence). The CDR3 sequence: CASSLTGSMNTEAFF. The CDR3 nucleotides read TGTGCCAGCAGTTTGACAGGATCTATGAACACTGAAGCTTTCTTT.

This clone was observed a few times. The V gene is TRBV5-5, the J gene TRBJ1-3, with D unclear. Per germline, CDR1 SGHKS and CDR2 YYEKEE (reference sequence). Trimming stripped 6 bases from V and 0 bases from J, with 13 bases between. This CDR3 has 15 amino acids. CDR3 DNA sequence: TGTGCCAGCACCCCTGATTGGGCCTCTGGAAACACCATATATTTT. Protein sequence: CASTPDWASGNTIYF.

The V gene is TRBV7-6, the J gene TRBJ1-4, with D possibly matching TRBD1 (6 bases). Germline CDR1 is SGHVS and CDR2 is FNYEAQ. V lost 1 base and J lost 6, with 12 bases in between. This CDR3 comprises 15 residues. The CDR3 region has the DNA TGTGCCAGCAGCTTAGGACAGGCCCACGATGAAAAACTGTTTTTT. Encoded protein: CASSLGQAHDEKLFF.

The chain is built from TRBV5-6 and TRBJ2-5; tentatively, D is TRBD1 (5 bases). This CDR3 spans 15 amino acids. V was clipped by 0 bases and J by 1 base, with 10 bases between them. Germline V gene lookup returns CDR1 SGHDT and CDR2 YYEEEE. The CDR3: CASSLVGRAQETQYF. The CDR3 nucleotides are TGTGCCAGCAGCTTGGTCGGCAGGGCCCAAGAGACCCAGTACTTC.

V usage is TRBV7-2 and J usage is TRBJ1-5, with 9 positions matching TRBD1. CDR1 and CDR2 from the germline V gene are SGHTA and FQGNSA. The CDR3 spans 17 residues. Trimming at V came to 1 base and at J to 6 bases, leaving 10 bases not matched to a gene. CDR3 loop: CASSLEGSGQGRQPQHF. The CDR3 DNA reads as TGTGCCAGCAGCTTAGAGGGTTCGGGACAGGGTCGTCAGCCCCAGCATTTT.

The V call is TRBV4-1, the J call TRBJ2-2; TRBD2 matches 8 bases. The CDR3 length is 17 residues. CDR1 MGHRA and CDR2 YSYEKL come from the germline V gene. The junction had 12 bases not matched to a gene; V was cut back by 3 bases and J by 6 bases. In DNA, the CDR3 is TGCGCCAGCAGCCACCTCATAGCGGGGTTGTGGGCCGGGGAGCTGTTTTTT. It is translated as CASSHLIAGLWAGELFF.

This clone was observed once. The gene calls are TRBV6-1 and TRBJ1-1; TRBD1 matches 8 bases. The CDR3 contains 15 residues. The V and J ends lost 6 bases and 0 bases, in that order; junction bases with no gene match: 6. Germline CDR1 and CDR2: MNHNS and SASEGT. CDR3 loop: CASRWTGTMNTEAFF. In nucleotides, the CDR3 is TGTGCCAGCAGATGGACAGGGACCATGAACACTGAAGCTTTCTTT.